The 28 T cell receptor beta chains given below trace back to one sample, sequenced in a study of shared clonotypes between healthy human individuals. The assay was immunoSEQ multiplex PCR, and TCRdb's table has in-frame clones only and misses some. Of approximately 2.1 million clones in the sample, approximately 95% were seen once. The sequenced material came from naive CD4+ T cells from PBMCs. Subset reported: CD45RA+ positively selected. Receptor source: a young man in good health. Some clones in this sample may be carry-over from other donors' samples.

The chain is built from TRBV25-1 and TRBJ2-1; no reliable D call. The germline V and J ends were trimmed by 5 bases and 0 bases, with 5 bases remaining between them. Germline V gene lookup returns CDR1 MGHDK and CDR2 SYGVNS. The CDR3 has 13 residues. The CDR3: CASSYGSYNEQFF. The CDR3 nucleotides are TGTGCCAGCAGTTACGGCTCCTACAATGAGCAGTTCTTC.

The V gene is TRBV6-4, the J gene TRBJ2-6; 12 bases match TRBD2. CDR1 and CDR2 from the germline V gene are MRHNA and SNTAGT. This CDR3 is 18 amino acids long. Trimming took 7 bases from V and 4 from J; bases not matched to a gene: 11. CDR3 loop: CASNTLGTSGSGANVLTF. In DNA, the CDR3 is TGTGCCAGCAACACTCTCGGGACTAGCGGGTCCGGGGCCAACGTCCTGACTTTC.

V is TRBV28 and J is TRBJ1-4; possible D gene TRBD1, 6 bases. Between the trimmed V and J ends, which lost 6 bases and 7 bases, there was a span of 15 bases. The CDR3 sequence is 14 residues long. The V gene's germline CDR1 is MDHEN and CDR2 SYDVKM. The CDR3 sequence: CASRKGGRAEKLFF. As DNA, the CDR3 is TGTGCCAGCAGAAAAGGGGGTAGGGCTGAAAAACTGTTTTTT.

The chain couples TRBV11-2 to TRBJ2-1; 9 bases agree with TRBD1. Germline assignment: CDR1 SGHAT and CDR2 FQNNGV. This CDR3 is 15 amino acids long. Germline trimming cut 4 bases from V and 4 bases from J; bases unmatched to any gene: 5. CDR3 in amino acids: CASSSDRGRYNEQFF. The CDR3 bases are TGTGCCAGCAGCTCGGACAGGGGAAGATACAATGAGCAGTTCTTC. Based on the CDR3 plus reference TRBV11-2 and TRBJ2-1, the full variable domain is EAGVAQSPRYKIIEKRQSVAFWCNPISGHATLYWYQQILGQGPKLLIQFQNNGVVDDSQLPKDRFSAERLKGVDSTLKIQPAKLEDSAVYLCASSSDRGRYNEQFFGPGTRLTVL.

In regard to this clone: The sample holds other DNA sequences that translate to the same CDR3. The rearrangement links TRBV20-1 to TRBJ1-1; D unresolved. This CDR3 is 11 amino acids long. Germline V gene lookup returns CDR1 DFQATT and CDR2 SNEGSKA (reference sequence). Trimming left V 6 bases short and J 5 bases short, with 10 bases between. Written as DNA, the CDR3 is TGCAGTGCCCGGGCCAGGACTGAAGCTTTCTTT. Protein: CSARARTEAFF.

This rearrangement joins TRBV6-1 to TRBJ2-3, with D perhaps TRBD1 or TRBD2 (5 bases each). The CDR3 length is 15 residues. Germline CDR1 MNHNS, CDR2 SASEGT. Trimming took off 1 base at V and 1 base at J, with 9 bases between the two ends. The CDR3 DNA reads TGTGCCAGCAGTGAAGGGGGACGGGGCACAGATACGCAGTATTTT. Translating it yields CASSEGGRGTDTQYF.

Here the CDR3 DNA reads TGTGCCAGCAGCTTATTTAGGGGAGAGACCCAGTACTTC. This sequence encodes CASSLFRGETQYF. The chain couples TRBV7-2 to TRBJ2-5, with a possible D match to TRBD1 (5 bases). Per germline, CDR1 SGHTA and CDR2 FQGNSA. Trimming removed 2 bases from V and 4 bases from J, with 8 bases in between. The CDR3 spans 13 residues.

A word on this clone: The same CDR3 also results from other DNA sequences found in this sample. The V gene is TRBV28, the J gene TRBJ2-1; TRBD2 agrees at 7 bases. The CDR3 is 15 amino acids. The junction had 7 bases not matched to a gene; V was cut back by 6 bases and J by 2 bases. The germline V gene encodes CDR1 MDHEN and CDR2 SYDVKM. The CDR3 DNA reads TGTGCCAGCAGCCCCGCGGGAGCAACCTACAATGAGCAGTTCTTC. Its protein product is CASSPAGATYNEQFF.

Of note for this clone: A read error may account for a junction end that differs from germline. The rearrangement uses TRBV9 and TRBJ2-5, with D perhaps TRBD1 or TRBD2 (6 bases each). Looked up from germline, CDR1 is SGDLS and CDR2 is YYNGEE. The CDR3 totals 12 residues. CDR3 residues: CASSVLGGPENF. CDR3 coding DNA: TGTGCCAGCAGCGTCCTAGGGGGGCCCGAAAACTTC.

This clone came up once. This rearrangement joins TRBV9 to TRBJ2-7; no firm D call. V was shortened by 0 bases and J by 2 bases, with 12 bases between the two germline ends. The germline CDR1 and CDR2 sequences are SGDLS and YYNGEE. The CDR3 is 15 residues long. CDR3 DNA: TGTGCCAGCAGCGTAGGGTCCCAGGCCCCCTACGAGCAGTACTTC. This encodes CASSVGSQAPYEQYF.

The V and J genes are TRBV14 and TRBJ2-1; 7 positions match TRBD2. This CDR3 spans 15 amino acids. Germline-derived CDR1 and CDR2 are SGHDN and FVKESK. The ends lost 5 bases at V and 4 bases at J; junction bases unmatched: 8. CDR3: CASSKLAGHYNEQFF. The DNA for the CDR3 is TGTGCCAGCAGCAAGTTAGCGGGCCATTACAATGAGCAGTTCTTC.

The chain uses TRBV28 and TRBJ1-5; the D gene is possibly TRBD1 (5 bases). Trimming left V 3 bases short and J 6 bases short, with 21 bases between. CDR3 size: 17 residues. Germline V gene sequence: CDR1 MDHEN, CDR2 SYDVKM. The CDR3: CASSFSGLSRRGQPQHF. The CDR3 DNA follows: TGTGCCAGCAGTTTTTCCGGACTTTCCAGGAGGGGTCAGCCCCAGCATTTT.

This sequence joins TRBV5-1 and TRBJ2-7; D is perhaps TRBD1 or TRBD2 (5 bases each). Trimming took off 2 bases at V and 3 bases at J, with 15 bases between the two ends. The length of the CDR3 is 15 residues. Germline V gives CDR1 SGHRS, CDR2 YFSETQ. Here the CDR3 DNA reads TGCGCCAGCAGCTTAGACGGGGCCCCCCTCTACGAGCAGTACTTC. Its translation: CASSLDGAPLYEQYF.

The chain recombines TRBV5-1 with TRBJ1-1; possible D gene TRBD1, 6 bases. CDR1 SGHRS and CDR2 YFSETQ come from the germline V gene. Trimming removed 7 bases from V and 1 base from J, with 14 bases in between. The CDR3 is made up of 14 amino acids. The CDR3 nucleotides are TGCGCCAGCGGCCGGGGGCAGGGGAACACTGAAGCTTTCTTT. Translation gives CASGRGQGNTEAFF.

This rearrangement joins TRBV27 to TRBJ2-4, with D tentatively TRBD1 or TRBD2 (5 bases each). This CDR3 is 16 amino acids long. Trimming removed 6 bases from V and 1 base from J, with 16 bases in between. Germline assignment: CDR1 MNHEY and CDR2 SMNVEV (reference sequence). CDR3 bases: TGTGCCAGCAGACCCGAGGGGTTATGGGCCAAAAACATTCAGTACTTC. It translates to CASRPEGLWAKNIQYF.

J is TRBJ2-7 and V is TRBV5-4; maybe TRBD2 (7 bases). The CDR3 consists of 15 residues. The germline CDR1 and CDR2 sequences are SGHNT and YYREEE (reference sequence). The V end lost 4 bases, the J end lost 6 bases, and 20 bases lay between the germline ends. DNA of the CDR3: TGTGCCAGCAGCAGGGGGGGCACAGGTCCCGTCGAGCAGTACTTC. This encodes CASSRGGTGPVEQYF.

The chain is built from TRBV5-1 and TRBJ1-4, with D perhaps matching TRBD1 (5 bases). The CDR3 loop spans 15 amino acids. V shed 4 bases and J shed 7 bases, with 17 bases lying between them. Germline V gene data show CDR1 as SGHRS and CDR2 as YFSETQ. The CDR3 sequence: CASSSTGTGSEKLFF. Written as DNA, the CDR3 is TGCGCCAGCAGCAGCACCGGGACTGGGTCTGAAAAACTGTTTTTT.

This clone occurred once. Additional DNA sequences in this sample encode the identical CDR3. The chain carries TRBV7-9 and TRBJ2-3, with TRBD1 matching 7 bases. This CDR3 has 13 amino acids. Germline V lookup: CDR1 SEHNR, CDR2 FQNEAQ (reference sequence). With 4 bases clipped from V and 6 bases from J, the junction kept 4 bases outside the gene matches. The CDR3 here is CASSSTGADTQYF. CDR3 coding DNA: TGTGCCAGCAGCTCCACAGGGGCGGATACGCAGTATTTT. The full variable domain, rest sourced from reference TRBV7-9 and TRBJ2-3, is DTGVSQNPRHKITKRGQNVTFRCDPISEHNRLYWYRQTLGQGPEFLTYFQNEAQLEKSRLLSDRFSAERPKGSFSTLEIQRTEQGDSAMYLCASSSTGADTQYFGPGTRLTVL.

The chain employs TRBV4-3 and TRBJ2-3; D uncertain. This CDR3 spans 13 amino acids. V shed 0 bases and J shed 6 bases, with 7 bases lying between them. Germline V gene data show CDR1 as LGHNA and CDR2 as YSLEER. The CDR3 coding sequence is TGCGCCAGCAGCCAAGAGTTGGGGGATACGCAGTATTTT. Encoded protein: CASSQELGDTQYF.

The gene calls are TRBV19 and TRBJ1-3; possibly TRBD1 for D (5 bases). This CDR3 comprises 17 residues. Germline CDR1 is LNHDA and CDR2 is SQIVND (reference sequence). V gave up 0 bases and J gave up 0 bases, with 12 bases separating them. The chain's CDR3 is CASSIEGPPSSGNTIYF. CDR3 DNA: TGTGCCAGTAGTATAGAGGGACCCCCGAGCTCTGGAAACACCATATATTTT.

This sequence joins TRBV2 and TRBJ2-2; 8 nucleotides line up with TRBD2. The CDR3 length is 16 residues. CDR1 SNHLY and CDR2 FYNNEI come from the germline V gene. V gave up 6 bases and J gave up 6 bases; unmatched junction bases: 12. CDR3: CASSPSRAGGSGELFF. The CDR3 DNA reads as TGTGCCAGCAGCCCCTCCCGGGCGGGAGGATCCGGGGAGCTGTTTTTT.

V usage is TRBV11-2 and J usage is TRBJ2-5, with 9 bases lining up with TRBD2. Germline CDR1 and CDR2: SGHAT and FQNNGV. This CDR3 is built from 19 residues. J gave up 5 bases and V 1 base, and 17 bases lay outside the gene matches. CDR3 DNA: TGTGCCAGCAGCTTAGCTCTTTGGGCTAGCGGGACCGTGTGGGAGACCCAGTACTTC. Amino acid sequence: CASSLALWASGTVWETQYF.

This rearrangement joins TRBV19 to TRBJ2-1; D possibly corresponds to TRBD2 (7 bases). Trimming pared 3 bases from V and 7 bases from J, leaving 10 bases between. The CDR3 runs 13 residues. Germline assignment: CDR1 LNHDA and CDR2 SQIVND (reference sequence). The CDR3 DNA follows: TGTGCCAGTAGTATGGGGAGGGGGAATGAGCAGTTCTTC. This encodes CASSMGRGNEQFF.

The chain links TRBV15 to TRBJ2-4, with D possibly being TRBD2 (7 bases). The CDR3 extends over 16 amino acids. The germline V gene has CDR1 LNHNV and CDR2 YYDKDF (reference sequence). V was cut by 6 bases and J by 3 bases, with 18 bases left in between. Here the CDR3 DNA reads TGTGCCACCAGTGGGGGGCGGGAGTGGGGCAAAAACATTCAGTACTTC. Translated, it gives CATSGGREWGKNIQYF.

The gene calls are TRBV6-1 and TRBJ1-2; D may be TRBD1 (6 bases). CDR1 MNHNS and CDR2 SASEGT come from the germline V gene. The CDR3 sequence is 13 residues long. Trimming shortened V by 4 bases and J by 4 bases, and 10 bases separated the two germline ends. DNA of the CDR3: TGTGCCAGCAGTGTCGGACAGCCCTATGGCTACACCTTC. Its protein is CASSVGQPYGYTF.

The chain is built from TRBV5-4 and TRBJ2-5, with a weak D call TRBD2 (6 bases). The CDR3 extends over 13 amino acids. The V gene's germline CDR1 is SGHNT and CDR2 YYREEE (reference sequence). Between the trimmed V and J ends, which lost 2 bases and 6 bases, there was a span of 11 bases. The DNA for the CDR3 is TGTGCCAGCAGCTTCCCGAGCGGGCAGACCCAGTACTTC. It specifies CASSFPSGQTQYF. Looking up the rest from reference TRBV5-4 and TRBJ2-5 gives the full variable domain: ETGVTQSPTHLIKTRGQQVTLRCSSQSGHNTVSWYQQALGQGPQFIFQYYREEENGRGNFPPRFSGLQFPNYSSELNVNALELDDSALYLCASSFPSGQTQYFGPGTRLLVL.

CDR3 DNA: TGTGCCAGCAGCTTGGTGGGGTGGGCGGCAGACTACGAGCAGTACTTC. It is translated as CASSLVGWAADYEQYF. V and J are TRBV5-8 and TRBJ2-7; D is unresolved. V was shortened by 0 bases and J by 3 bases, with 16 bases between the two germline ends. The germline V gene has CDR1 SGHTS and CDR2 YDEGEE. The CDR3 spans 16 residues.

The chain combines TRBV6-1 with TRBJ1-2; no clear D. V was shortened by 5 bases and J by 4 bases, with 5 bases between the two germline ends. There are 11 residues in the CDR3. Germline values: CDR1 MNHNS, CDR2 SASEGT. CDR3 DNA sequence: TGTGCCAGCAGTTCGTCCTATGGCTACACCTTC. This codes for CASSSSYGYTF.